This paragraph covers one T cell receptor beta chain sequence. The target of this receptor is not known. Base qualities are not recorded, but no much larger clone differs from it by a single base. These data are taken from a study of shared T cell receptors in the human thymus (dated by TCRdb to about 2021). Regarding the complete study: The study examined how self-reactive, shared T-cell receptor alpha chains are generated in the human thymus.

Preparation of the library involved the immunoSEQ multiplex PCR assay. TCRdb obtained this table from immuneACCESS and retained in-frame rearrangements with V and J assigned. These tables miss some clones; where compared with another copy, unresolved V genes account for less than half of the shortfall, and the remainder is unexplained. A total of hundreds of thousands of clones appear in this sample, more than 70% of them only once. In total, the top ten clones hold 0.0094% of the sample. These data were also filed under a second study, of human thymus T cells. As that second paper reports: Donors were immunologically healthy infants undergoing open corrective cardiac surgery for congenital heart defects in Finland. Thymus tissue was collected as surgical resects that were removed during corrective cardiac surgery. Biased V and J gene segment usage appeared to be present in both thymic and peripheral blood repertoires. The related research found that thymic TCR repertoires overlapped highly between unrelated individuals. The study characterized TCR alpha and beta repertoires from roughly 8 infant thymus samples and a few related peripheral blood samples. The infant donors were about 7 to 250 days old, and the cohort included six males and a couple of females. Thymocytes were released mechanically from tissue and stored at -70 °C as pellets of 10-30 million cells. Genomic DNA was extracted from frozen cell pellets with a QIAsymphony instrument. TCRB and TCRAD loci were amplified from a standardized quantity of quality-controlled genomic DNA using the immunoSEQ multiplex PCR assay. The V(D)J region was spanned by amplicons of a length sufficient to cover the CDR3 and to identify V and J genes. The commercial immunoSEQ service was used to sequence amplicons on an Illumina platform. Primer bias and sequencing errors were corrected as previously described, and TCRAD and TCRB definitions were based on the IMGT database. Repertoires were analysed with immunoSEQ Analyzer 3.0 and VDJTools, covering basic statistics, V/J segment usage, diversity estimates, rarefaction and pairwise overlap. Diversity was estimated using the Chao1, ChaoE, Efron-Thisted, Shannon and inverse Simpson indices, and was also estimated on datasets down-sampled to the size of the smallest sample. Repertoire overlap was assessed by strict matching of CDR3 nucleotide sequence, V gene and J gene, and clustering was done by Jaccard-based multidimensional scaling. On average, about 810,000 unique TCRB clonotypes were obtained from thymus samples, compared with about 86,000 from blood samples.

The sequencing input was thymocytes. The receptor's source is a boy less than two years old with a congenital heart defect. Donor details come from another sample of the same person, matched by shared clones.

The nucleotide sequence is TGTGCCAGCAGTTATTCAGCGGCCTCGGCGCCCCAGCATTTT. Protein translation: CASSYSAASAPQHF. This chain joins TRBV6-1 to TRBJ1-5; the D gene cannot be resolved reliably. V drops 5 bases and J drops 9 bases, leaving 17 bases in between. Measured from the cysteine to the phenylalanine, the CDR3 is 14 residues long. The retained sequence is limited to the CDR3, 42 bases, with the frame set at the first base. CDR1 is given as MNHNS and CDR2 as SASEGT, both from the germline V gene.